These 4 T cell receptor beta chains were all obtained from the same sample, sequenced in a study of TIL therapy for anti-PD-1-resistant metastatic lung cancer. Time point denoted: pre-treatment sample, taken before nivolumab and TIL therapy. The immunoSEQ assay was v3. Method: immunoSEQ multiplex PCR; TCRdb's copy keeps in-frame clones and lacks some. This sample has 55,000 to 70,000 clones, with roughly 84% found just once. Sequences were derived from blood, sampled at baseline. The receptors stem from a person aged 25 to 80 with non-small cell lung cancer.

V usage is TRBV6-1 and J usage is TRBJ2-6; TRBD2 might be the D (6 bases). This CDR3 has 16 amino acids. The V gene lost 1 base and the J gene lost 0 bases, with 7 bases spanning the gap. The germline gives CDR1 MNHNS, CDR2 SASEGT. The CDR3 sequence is CASSEEGGSGANVLTF. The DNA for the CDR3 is TGTGCCAGCAGTGAAGAGGGAGGCTCTGGGGCCAACGTCCTGACTTTC.

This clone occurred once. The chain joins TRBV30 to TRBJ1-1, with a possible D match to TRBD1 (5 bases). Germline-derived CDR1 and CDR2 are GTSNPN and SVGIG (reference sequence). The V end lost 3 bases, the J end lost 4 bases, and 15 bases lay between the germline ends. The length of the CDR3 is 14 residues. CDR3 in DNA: TGTGCCTGGAGCCCCCCAGGGATCCCCACTGAAGCTTTCTTT. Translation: CAWSPPGIPTEAFF.

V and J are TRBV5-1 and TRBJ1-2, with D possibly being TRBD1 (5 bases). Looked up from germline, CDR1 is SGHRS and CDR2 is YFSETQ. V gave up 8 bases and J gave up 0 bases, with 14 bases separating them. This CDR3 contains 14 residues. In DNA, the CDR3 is TGCGCCAGTAAAACGGGGCGGTCTAACTATGGCTACACCTTC. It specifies CASKTGRSNYGYTF.

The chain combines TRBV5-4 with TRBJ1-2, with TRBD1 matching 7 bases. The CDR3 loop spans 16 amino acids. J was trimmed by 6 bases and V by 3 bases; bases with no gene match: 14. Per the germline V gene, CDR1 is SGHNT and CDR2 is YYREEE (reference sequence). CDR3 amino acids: CASSSGTVSFSNGYTF. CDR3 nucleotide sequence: TGTGCCAGCAGCTCAGGGACAGTTTCTTTTTCCAATGGCTACACCTTC. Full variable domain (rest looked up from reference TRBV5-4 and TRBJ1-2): ETGVTQSPTHLIKTRGQQVTLRCSSQSGHNTVSWYQQALGQGPQFIFQYYREEENGRGNFPPRFSGLQFPNYSSELNVNALELDDSALYLCASSSGTVSFSNGYTFGSGTRLTVV.